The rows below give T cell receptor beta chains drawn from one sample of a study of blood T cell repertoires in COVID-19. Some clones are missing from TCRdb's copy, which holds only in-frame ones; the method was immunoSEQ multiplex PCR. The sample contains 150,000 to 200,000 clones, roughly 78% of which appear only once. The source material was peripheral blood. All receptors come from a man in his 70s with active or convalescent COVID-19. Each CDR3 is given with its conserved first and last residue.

CDR3aa: CARDRSRVEAFF; v_gene: TRBV23-1; j_gene: TRBJ1-1
CDR3aa: CASSLSPRTEAFF; v_gene: TRBV2; j_gene: TRBJ1-1
CDR3aa: CASSQVGEGQGSETQYF; v_gene: TRBV4-2; j_gene: TRBJ2-5
CDR3aa: CASSPLPEGANTEAFF; v_gene: TRBV5-1; j_gene: TRBJ1-1
CDR3aa: CASSESISGGHLTISNQPQHF; v_gene: TRBV10-2; j_gene: TRBJ1-5
CDR3aa: CASSQARDFYSDTQYF; v_gene: TRBV4-2; j_gene: TRBJ2-3
CDR3aa: CASTGLAGVLGDEQFF; v_gene: TRBV10-2; j_gene: TRBJ2-1
CDR3aa: CASSLSLAEYNEQFF; v_gene: TRBV19; j_gene: TRBJ2-1
CDR3aa: CASSRAGGTEAFF; v_gene: TRBV7-9; j_gene: TRBJ1-1
CDR3aa: CASSLSSRNTGELFF; v_gene: TRBV5-1; j_gene: TRBJ2-2
CDR3aa: CASSPELALTQYF; v_gene: TRBV3-1/TRBV3-2; j_gene: TRBJ2-5
CDR3aa: CASSQEGGKGDYTF; v_gene: TRBV4-2; j_gene: TRBJ1-2
CDR3aa: CASMIPGGGNTEAFF; v_gene: TRBV5-8; j_gene: TRBJ1-1
CDR3aa: CASSLSHGGATNEKLFF; v_gene: TRBV5-1; j_gene: TRBJ1-4
CDR3aa: CASSQDTSGFIGNTGELFF; v_gene: TRBV4-1; j_gene: TRBJ2-2
CDR3aa: CASRSRDEYEQYF; v_gene: TRBV27; j_gene: TRBJ2-7
CDR3aa: CATSDPGQGIGEQFF; v_gene: TRBV24-1; j_gene: TRBJ2-1
CDR3aa: CASSRWTSGGSTDTQYF; v_gene: TRBV2; j_gene: TRBJ2-3
CDR3aa: CASSGGGNGYTF; v_gene: TRBV2; j_gene: TRBJ1-2
CDR3aa: CASSPNTYEQYF; v_gene: TRBV12-3/TRBV12-4; j_gene: TRBJ2-7
CDR3aa: CASKEAGGPYEQYF; v_gene: TRBV5-1; j_gene: TRBJ2-7
CDR3aa: CASSYTGDSSGNTIYF; v_gene: TRBV7-8; j_gene: TRBJ1-3
CDR3aa: CASSLGRTSTDTQYF; v_gene: TRBV5-1; j_gene: TRBJ2-3
CDR3aa: CATSDPNRGERQYF; v_gene: TRBV24-1; j_gene: TRBJ2-7
CDR3aa: CASSEGQGSETQYF; v_gene: TRBV5-1; j_gene: TRBJ2-5
CDR3aa: CTSSQRPVAGGGSKNIQYF; v_gene: TRBV1; j_gene: TRBJ2-4
CDR3aa: CASSLVYSLNSPLHF; v_gene: TRBV11-2; j_gene: TRBJ1-6
CDR3aa: CASSLRRNTIYF; v_gene: TRBV7-2; j_gene: TRBJ1-3
CDR3aa: CASSRDRGSTGELFF; v_gene: TRBV3-1/TRBV3-2; j_gene: TRBJ2-2